This T cell receptor beta chain was recovered during a study of T cells in Graves' hyperthyroidism and ophthalmopathy. About the study: Any treatment followed the collection of peripheral blood at initial diagnosis. Study-wide results and limits: Most expanded thyroid clonotypes above 0.001 recurred in blood. It was a median approximately 7.1 months before onset that the model predicted ophthalmopathy.

This clonotype was detected many times. Its specificity is unknown. The CDR3 runs to 18 residues. Trimming cost V 5 bases and J 2 bases, with 22 bases left between them. Germline values: CDR1 SGHTA, CDR2 FQGTGA. Clinical symptoms, serum thyroxine and TRAb, thyroid ultrasound and orbital computed tomography together formed the diagnostic basis. TCR beta CDR3 regions were amplified from RNA. HTBI primers were used for first-round RT-PCR of the TCR CDR3. MiXCR, run by TCRdb on the multiplex PCR reads, gives a single entry per CDR3 protein. The sample shows 250,000 to 300,000 distinct CDR3 sequences, 13% of them seen only once.

The sequence was collected from a young woman with Graves' hyperthyroidism that later progressed to Graves' ophthalmopathy. The rearrangement links TRBV7-3 to TRBJ1-5; possible D gene TRBD1, 6 bases. Sample: blood. Here the CDR3 DNA reads TGTGCCAGCAGCCCCTCTCACCGGGACACCAAGGGCAATCAGCCCCAGCATTTT. Translated: CASSPSHRDTKGNQPQHF.